The 19 T cell receptor beta chains below come from one sample, sequenced in a study of control samples from healthy donors and cancer patients. This table comes from immunoSEQ multiplex PCR, and its TCRdb copy is limited to in-frame clones, with some not included. The sample holds 150,000 to 200,000 clones, approximately 94% seen once. Input material: blood. The receptor source for this set is a woman under 30 in good health.

The J gene is TRBJ2-7, the V gene TRBV5-6, with D maybe TRBD2 (6 bases). V was clipped by 4 bases and J by 4 bases, with 9 bases between them. The CDR3 is made up of 12 amino acids. Per the germline V gene, CDR1 is SGHDT and CDR2 is YYEEEE. CDR3 region: CASSQGLYEQYF. The DNA of the CDR3 is TGTGCCAGCAGCCAGGGACTTTACGAGCAGTACTTC. Full variable domain (outside the CDR3, taken from reference TRBV5-6 and TRBJ2-7): DAGVTQSPTHLIKTRGQQVTLRCSPKSGHDTVSWYQQALGQGPQFIFQYYEEEERQRGNFPDRFSGHQFPNYSSELNVNALLLGDSALYLCASSQGLYEQYFGPGTRLTVT.

This chain joins TRBV29-1 and TRBJ2-5, with D hard to call. CDR3 length: 14 amino acids. The ends were cut back, 3 bases at V and 4 bases at J, with 15 bases in the middle. CDR1 and CDR2 (germline): SQVTM, ANQGSEA. CDR3 loop: CSVDLSRTGETQYF. CDR3 coding DNA: TGCAGCGTTGACCTTAGTAGAACTGGAGAGACCCAGTACTTC. Based on the CDR3 plus reference TRBV29-1 and TRBJ2-5, the full variable domain is SAVISQKPSRDICQRGTSLTIQCQVDSQVTMMFWYRQQPGQSLTLIATANQGSEATYESGFVIDKFPISRPNLTFSTLTVSNMSPEDSSIYLCSVDLSRTGETQYFGPGTRLLVL.

The rearrangement joins TRBV2 to TRBJ1-3; no definite D call. This CDR3 contains 13 residues. Germline CDR1 SNHLY, CDR2 FYNNEI. Trimming pared 4 bases from V and 3 bases from J, leaving 7 bases between. The CDR3 here is CASSAEVGNTIYF. CDR3 sequence (DNA): TGTGCCAGCAGTGCTGAAGTTGGAAACACCATATATTTT. Together with reference TRBV2 and TRBJ1-3, the CDR3 gives the full variable domain: EPEVTQTPSHQVTQMGQEVILRCVPISNHLYFYWYRQILGQKVEFLVSFYNNEISEKSEIFDDQFSVERPDGSNFTLKIRSTKLEDSAMYFCASSAEVGNTIYFGEGSWLTVV.

The V gene is TRBV11-2, the J gene TRBJ1-2, with D possibly matching TRBD1 (6 bases). V dropped 11 bases and J dropped 0 bases, with 19 bases sitting between them. The CDR3 is made up of 15 amino acids. Per the germline V gene, CDR1 is SGHAT and CDR2 is FQNNGV. The CDR3 bases are TGTGCCGTCTGGGACGGGACACGCGCTAACTATGGCTACACCTTC. It encodes CAVWDGTRANYGYTF. Looking up the rest from reference TRBV11-2 and TRBJ1-2 gives the full variable domain: EAGVAQSPRYKIIEKRQSVAFWCNPISGHATLYWYQQILGQGPKLLIQFQNNGVVDDSQLPKDRFSAERLKGVDSTLKIQPAKLEDSAVYLCAVWDGTRANYGYTFGSGTRLTVV.

The chain is built from TRBV19 and TRBJ2-5, with D possibly TRBD1 on 6 matching bases. The CDR3 has 13 amino acids. V lost 5 bases to trimming and J lost 3 bases, with 10 bases between them. CDR1 LNHDA and CDR2 SQIVND come from the germline V gene (reference sequence). In DNA form, the CDR3 reads TGTGCCAGTAGTCCCAGGGGAGAAGAGACCCAGTACTTC. Translation: CASSPRGEETQYF.

The V call is TRBV5-4, the J call TRBJ2-3; 9 bases are shared with TRBD2. The CDR3 length is 16 residues. Germline CDR1 reads SGHNT; CDR2 reads YYREEE (reference sequence). J lost 4 bases, V lost 0 bases, and 6 bases had no gene match. The CDR3 is CASSLEAAGGADTQYF. CDR3 bases: TGTGCCAGCAGCTTGGAGGCAGCGGGGGGAGCAGATACGCAGTATTTT.

The chain uses TRBV5-4 and TRBJ2-7; D is ambiguous. The V gene lost 4 bases and the J gene lost 0 bases, with 5 bases spanning the gap. Germline V lookup: CDR1 SGHNT, CDR2 YYREEE (reference sequence). CDR3 size: 12 residues. The CDR3 loop is CASSADSYEQYF. CDR3 nucleotide sequence: TGTGCCAGCAGCGCGGACTCCTACGAGCAGTACTTC.

This chain links TRBV7-3 with TRBJ2-3; D remains unclear. The germline V gene encodes CDR1 SGHTA and CDR2 FQGTGA. This CDR3 region has 13 residues. Trimming cost V 3 bases and J 6 bases, with 10 bases left between them. CDR3 bases: TGTGCCAGCAGCTTCTTTGAACTGGATACGCAGTATTTT. Its protein is CASSFFELDTQYF. The full variable domain, with the rest looked up from reference TRBV7-3 and TRBJ2-3, is GAGVSQTPSNKVTEKGKYVELRCDPISGHTALYWYRQSLGQGPEFLIYFQGTGAADDSGLPNDRFFAVRPEGSVSTLKIQRTERGDSAVYLCASSFFELDTQYFGPGTRLTVL.

This chain links TRBV28 with TRBJ1-1; D is uncertain. Germline V lookup: CDR1 MDHEN, CDR2 SYDVKM. The CDR3 spans 16 residues. Trimming pared 5 bases from V and 2 bases from J, leaving 18 bases between. CDR3 region: CASSPRLRAVNTEAFF. In DNA, the CDR3 is TGTGCCAGCAGTCCTCGGTTGAGGGCGGTAAACACTGAAGCTTTCTTT.

The chain combines TRBV27 with TRBJ1-3; D might be TRBD1 (5 bases). Germline V gene data show CDR1 as MNHEY and CDR2 as SMNVEV (reference sequence). V was trimmed by 5 bases and J by 1 base, leaving 9 bases between them. The CDR3 loop spans 14 amino acids. The CDR3 region has the DNA TGTGCCAGCAGTACAGGCTTATCTGGAAACACCATATATTTT. Translated, it gives CASSTGLSGNTIYF.

The chain combines TRBV28 with TRBJ1-6, with a tentative D call TRBD1 (6 bases). The CDR3 has 16 amino acids. The V gene's germline CDR1 is MDHEN and CDR2 SYDVKM. Between the trimmed V and J ends, which lost 3 bases and 5 bases, there was a span of 14 bases. In nucleotides, the CDR3 is TGTGCCAGCAGTTTCCCACAGGGAGGTGATAATTCACCCCTCCACTTT. Translated: CASSFPQGGDNSPLHF.

The V gene is TRBV6-2 or TRBV6-3, the J gene TRBJ2-7; 8 bases map to TRBD2. The J segment lost 1 base and the V segment lost 6 bases, leaving 11 bases of the junction unmatched. Germline assignment: CDR1 MNHEY and CDR2 SVGEGT. The CDR3 totals 16 residues. The CDR3: CASSQAGELVSYEQYF. The CDR3 DNA reads as TGTGCCAGCAGCCAAGCGGGAGAGCTCGTATCCTACGAGCAGTACTTC.

J is TRBJ1-1 and V is TRBV24-1; D is uncertain. CDR1 and CDR2 from the germline V gene are KGHDR and SFDVKD. The germline V and J ends were trimmed by 3 bases and 6 bases, with 16 bases remaining between them. The CDR3 sequence is 15 residues long. CDR3 protein: CATSDDAGPDAEAFF. The CDR3 DNA follows: TGTGCCACCAGTGATGACGCGGGTCCGGACGCTGAAGCTTTCTTT.

The chain joins TRBV5-4 to TRBJ2-7; D gene uncertain. The CDR3 is 15 amino acids. V was trimmed by 4 bases and J by 4 bases, leaving 18 bases between them. CDR1 and CDR2 (germline): SGHNT, YYREEE (reference sequence). CDR3 loop: CASSRLGTGVYEQYF. CDR3 coding DNA: TGTGCCAGCAGCCGCCTAGGCACTGGGGTATACGAGCAGTACTTC. Looking up the rest from reference TRBV5-4 and TRBJ2-7 gives the full variable domain: ETGVTQSPTHLIKTRGQQVTLRCSSQSGHNTVSWYQQALGQGPQFIFQYYREEENGRGNFPPRFSGLQFPNYSSELNVNALELDDSALYLCASSRLGTGVYEQYFGPGTRLTVT.

The genes are TRBV11-2 and TRBJ1-3; D remains ambiguous. Trimming shortened V by 5 bases and J by 7 bases, and 12 bases separated the two germline ends. The CDR3 runs 13 residues. From germline, CDR1 is SGHAT and CDR2 FQNNGV. CDR3 nucleotides: TGTGCCAGCAGCACGCCGGTCAGGAACACCATATATTTT. Protein: CASSTPVRNTIYF. Using reference TRBV11-2 and TRBJ1-3 for the parts outside the CDR3, the full variable domain is EAGVAQSPRYKIIEKRQSVAFWCNPISGHATLYWYQQILGQGPKLLIQFQNNGVVDDSQLPKDRFSAERLKGVDSTLKIQPAKLEDSAVYLCASSTPVRNTIYFGEGSWLTVV.

The V call is TRBV9, the J call TRBJ2-5, with D unclear. The CDR3 has 14 amino acids. Germline lookup yields CDR1 SGDLS and CDR2 YYNGEE. V lost 0 bases to trimming and J lost 4 bases, with 10 bases between them. CDR3: CASSVGFLSETQYF. In nucleotides, the CDR3 is TGTGCCAGCAGCGTAGGTTTCCTATCAGAGACCCAGTACTTC.

This clone was detected only once. The CDR3 region is CASSEDSGNTIYF. In nucleotides, the CDR3 is TGTGCCAGCAGTGAGGACAGCGGAAACACCATATATTTT. V and J are TRBV2 and TRBJ1-3; D may be TRBD1 (6 bases). The CDR3 is made up of 13 amino acids. Trimming pared 3 bases from V and 4 bases from J, leaving 7 bases between. CDR1 is SNHLY and CDR2 is FYNNEI in the germline V gene. Combining the CDR3 with reference TRBV2 and TRBJ1-3 gives the whole variable domain EPEVTQTPSHQVTQMGQEVILRCVPISNHLYFYWYRQILGQKVEFLVSFYNNEISEKSEIFDDQFSVERPDGSNFTLKIRSTKLEDSAMYFCASSEDSGNTIYFGEGSWLTVV.

The table lists this clone with a count of one. The chain joins TRBV9 to TRBJ1-4; D remains unclear. CDR3 length: 14 residues. Trimming removed 0 bases at V and 6 bases at J, with 9 bases between. Germline V CDR1 and CDR2: SGDLS, YYNGEE. CDR3 in DNA: TGTGCCAGCAGCGTAGCATGGTCTGATGAAAAACTGTTTTTT. Amino acid sequence: CASSVAWSDEKLFF.

The gene calls are TRBV20-1 and TRBJ2-5, with TRBD2 matching over 8 bases. J lost 2 bases, V lost 3 bases, and 11 bases had no gene match. CDR1 DFQATT and CDR2 SNEGSKA come from the germline V gene (reference sequence). CDR3 length equals 16 residues. CDR3 amino acids: CSASGISGTTQETQYF. The CDR3 nucleotides are TGCAGTGCTAGTGGTATTAGCGGGACAACACAAGAGACCCAGTACTTC.